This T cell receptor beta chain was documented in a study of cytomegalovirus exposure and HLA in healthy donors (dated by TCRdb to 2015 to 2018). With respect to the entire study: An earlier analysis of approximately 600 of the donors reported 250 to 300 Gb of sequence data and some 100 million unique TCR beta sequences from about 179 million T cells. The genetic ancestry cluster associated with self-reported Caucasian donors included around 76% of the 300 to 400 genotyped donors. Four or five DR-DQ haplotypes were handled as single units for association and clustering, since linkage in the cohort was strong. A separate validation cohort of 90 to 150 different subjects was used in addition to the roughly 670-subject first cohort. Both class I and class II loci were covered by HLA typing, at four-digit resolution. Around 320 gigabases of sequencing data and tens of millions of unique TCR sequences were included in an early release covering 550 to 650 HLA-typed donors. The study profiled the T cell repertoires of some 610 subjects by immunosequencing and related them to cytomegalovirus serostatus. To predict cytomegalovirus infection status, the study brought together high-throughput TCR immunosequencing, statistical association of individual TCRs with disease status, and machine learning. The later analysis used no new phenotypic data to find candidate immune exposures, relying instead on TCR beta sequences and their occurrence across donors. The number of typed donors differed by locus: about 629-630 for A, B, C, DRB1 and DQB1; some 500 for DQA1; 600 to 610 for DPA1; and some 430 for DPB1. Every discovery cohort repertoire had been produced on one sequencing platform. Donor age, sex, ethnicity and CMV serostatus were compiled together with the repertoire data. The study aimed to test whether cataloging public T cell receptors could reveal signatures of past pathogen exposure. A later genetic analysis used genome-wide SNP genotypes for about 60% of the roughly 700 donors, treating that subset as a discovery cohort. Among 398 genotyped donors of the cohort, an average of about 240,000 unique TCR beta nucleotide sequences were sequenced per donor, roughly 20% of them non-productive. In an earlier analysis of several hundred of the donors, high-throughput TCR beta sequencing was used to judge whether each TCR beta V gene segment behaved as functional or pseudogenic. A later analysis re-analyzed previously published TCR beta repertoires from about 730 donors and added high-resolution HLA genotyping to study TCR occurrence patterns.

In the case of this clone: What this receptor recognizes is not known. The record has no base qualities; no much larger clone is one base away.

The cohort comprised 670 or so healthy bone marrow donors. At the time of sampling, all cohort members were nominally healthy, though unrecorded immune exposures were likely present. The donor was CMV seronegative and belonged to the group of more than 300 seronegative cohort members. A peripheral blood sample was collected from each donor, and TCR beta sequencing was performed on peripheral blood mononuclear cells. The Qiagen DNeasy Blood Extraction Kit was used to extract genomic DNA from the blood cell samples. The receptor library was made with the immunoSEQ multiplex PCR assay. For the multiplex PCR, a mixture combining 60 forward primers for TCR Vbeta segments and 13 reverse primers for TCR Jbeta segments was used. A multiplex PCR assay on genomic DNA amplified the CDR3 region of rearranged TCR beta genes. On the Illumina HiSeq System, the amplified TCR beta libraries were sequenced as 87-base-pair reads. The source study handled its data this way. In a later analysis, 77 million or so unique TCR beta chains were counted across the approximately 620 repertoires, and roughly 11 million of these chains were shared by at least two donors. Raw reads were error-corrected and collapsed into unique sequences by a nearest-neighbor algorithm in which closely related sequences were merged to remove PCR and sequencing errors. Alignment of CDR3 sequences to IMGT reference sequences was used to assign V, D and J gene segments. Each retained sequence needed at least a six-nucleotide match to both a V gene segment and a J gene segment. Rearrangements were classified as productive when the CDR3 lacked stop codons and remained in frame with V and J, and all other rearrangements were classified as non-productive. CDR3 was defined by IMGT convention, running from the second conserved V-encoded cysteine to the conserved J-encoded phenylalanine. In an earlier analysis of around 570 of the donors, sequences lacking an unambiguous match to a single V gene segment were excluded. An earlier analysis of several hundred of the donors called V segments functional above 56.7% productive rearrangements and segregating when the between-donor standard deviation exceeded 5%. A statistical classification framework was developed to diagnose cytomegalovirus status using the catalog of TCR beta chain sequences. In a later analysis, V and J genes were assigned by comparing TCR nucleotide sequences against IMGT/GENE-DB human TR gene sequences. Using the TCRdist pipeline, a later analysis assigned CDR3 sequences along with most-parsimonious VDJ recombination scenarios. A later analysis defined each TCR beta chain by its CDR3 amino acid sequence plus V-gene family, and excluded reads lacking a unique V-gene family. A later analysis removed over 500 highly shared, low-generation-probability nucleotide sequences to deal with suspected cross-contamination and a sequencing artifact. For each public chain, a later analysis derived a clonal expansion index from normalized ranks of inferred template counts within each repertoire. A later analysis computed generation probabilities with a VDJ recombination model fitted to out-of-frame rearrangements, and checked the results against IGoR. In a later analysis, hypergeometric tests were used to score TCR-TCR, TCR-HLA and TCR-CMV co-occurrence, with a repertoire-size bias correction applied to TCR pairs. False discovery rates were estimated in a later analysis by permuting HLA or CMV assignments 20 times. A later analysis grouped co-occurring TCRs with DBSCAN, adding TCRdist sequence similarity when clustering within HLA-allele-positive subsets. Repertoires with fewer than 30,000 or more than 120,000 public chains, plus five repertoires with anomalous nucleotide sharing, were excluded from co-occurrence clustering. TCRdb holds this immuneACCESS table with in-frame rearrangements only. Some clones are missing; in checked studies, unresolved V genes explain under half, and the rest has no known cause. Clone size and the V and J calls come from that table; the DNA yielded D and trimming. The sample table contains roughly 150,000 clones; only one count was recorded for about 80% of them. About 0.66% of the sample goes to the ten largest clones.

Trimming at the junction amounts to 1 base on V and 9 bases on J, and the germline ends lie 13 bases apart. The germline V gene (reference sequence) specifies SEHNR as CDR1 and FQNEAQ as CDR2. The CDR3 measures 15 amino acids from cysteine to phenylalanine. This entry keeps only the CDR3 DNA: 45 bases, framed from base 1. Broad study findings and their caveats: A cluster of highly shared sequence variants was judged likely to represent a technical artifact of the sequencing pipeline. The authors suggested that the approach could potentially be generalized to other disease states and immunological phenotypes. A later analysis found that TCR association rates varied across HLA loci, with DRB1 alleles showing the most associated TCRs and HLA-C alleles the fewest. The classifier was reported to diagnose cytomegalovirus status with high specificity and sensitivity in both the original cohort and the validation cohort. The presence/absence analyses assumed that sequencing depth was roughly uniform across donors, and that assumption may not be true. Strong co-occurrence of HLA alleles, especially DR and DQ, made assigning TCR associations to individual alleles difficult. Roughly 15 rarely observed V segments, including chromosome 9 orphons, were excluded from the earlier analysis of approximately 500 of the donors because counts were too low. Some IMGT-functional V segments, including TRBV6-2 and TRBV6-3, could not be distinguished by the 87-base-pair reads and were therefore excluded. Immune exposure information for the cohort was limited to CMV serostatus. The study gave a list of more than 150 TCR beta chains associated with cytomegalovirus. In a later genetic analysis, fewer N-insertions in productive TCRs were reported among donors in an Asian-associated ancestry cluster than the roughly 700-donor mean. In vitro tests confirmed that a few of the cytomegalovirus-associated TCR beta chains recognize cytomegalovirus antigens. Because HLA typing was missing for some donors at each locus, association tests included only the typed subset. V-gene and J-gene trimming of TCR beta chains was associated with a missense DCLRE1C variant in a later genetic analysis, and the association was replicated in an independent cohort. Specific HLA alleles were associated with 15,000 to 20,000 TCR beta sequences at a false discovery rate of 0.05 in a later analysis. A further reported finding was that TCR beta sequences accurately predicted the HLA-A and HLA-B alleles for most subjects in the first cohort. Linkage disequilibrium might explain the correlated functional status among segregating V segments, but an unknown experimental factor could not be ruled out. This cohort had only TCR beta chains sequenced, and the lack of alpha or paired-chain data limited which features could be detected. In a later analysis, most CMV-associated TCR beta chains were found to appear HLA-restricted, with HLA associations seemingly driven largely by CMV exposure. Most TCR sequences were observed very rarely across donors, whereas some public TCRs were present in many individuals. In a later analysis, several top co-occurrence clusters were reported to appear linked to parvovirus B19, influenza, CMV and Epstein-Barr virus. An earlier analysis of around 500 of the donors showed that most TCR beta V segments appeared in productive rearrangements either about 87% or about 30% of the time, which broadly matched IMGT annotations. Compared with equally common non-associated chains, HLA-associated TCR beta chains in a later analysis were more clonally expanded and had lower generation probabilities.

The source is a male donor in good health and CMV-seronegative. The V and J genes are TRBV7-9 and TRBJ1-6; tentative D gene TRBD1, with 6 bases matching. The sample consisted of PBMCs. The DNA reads TGTGCCAGCAGCTTAGAGGGAGGGGGTGGTTCACCCCTCCACTTT. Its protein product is CASSLEGGGGSPLHF.